Below, 7 T cell receptor beta chains from the same sample are listed, as sequenced in a study of blood T cell repertoires in COVID-19. Only in-frame clones appear in the TCRdb table, and some are missing; sequencing was by immunoSEQ multiplex PCR. Of about 77,000 clones in the sample, less than 85% were seen once. Sequencing used peripheral blood. All receptors derive from a man aged 55 to 70 with acute or convalescent COVID-19.

This chain uses TRBV10-3 with TRBJ2-3, with D tentatively TRBD2 (6 bases). CDR3 length: 13 residues. Looked up from germline, CDR1 is ENHRY and CDR2 is SYGVKD. Deletions cut 6 bases from V and 6 bases from J, with 13 bases between. The CDR3 DNA follows: TGTGCCATCAGGTTGCGGGATTCGGATACGCAGTATTTT. Translated, it gives CAIRLRDSDTQYF.

V is TRBV5-4 and J is TRBJ1-4, with a possible D match to TRBD1 (6 bases). Germline CDR1 and CDR2: SGHNT and YYREEE (reference sequence). There are 15 residues in the CDR3. V was shortened by 0 bases and J by 6 bases, with 12 bases between the two germline ends. DNA of the CDR3: TGTGCCAGCAGCTTGGCCGGGGAGGGGGATGAAAAACTGTTTTTT. Translated: CASSLAGEGDEKLFF.

The chain is built from TRBV19 and TRBJ1-1; the D gene is possibly TRBD1 (6 bases). Trimming left V 4 bases short and J 10 bases short, with 13 bases between. The germline gives CDR1 LNHDA, CDR2 SQIVND (reference sequence). The CDR3 length is 12 residues. CDR3 in amino acids: CASSTPTGRAFF. CDR3 DNA sequence: TGTGCCAGTAGTACCCCGACAGGCAGAGCTTTCTTT.

The gene calls are TRBV7-3 and TRBJ2-2; no definite D call. Trimming pared 8 bases from V and 5 bases from J, leaving 9 bases between. This CDR3 has 12 residues. CDR1 is SGHTA, CDR2 FQGTGA, per germline. DNA of the CDR3: TGTGCCAGCGGTCAAACAACCGGGGAGCTGTTTTTT. As protein: CASGQTTGELFF.

V usage is TRBV4-1 and J usage is TRBJ1-3; D not certain. V was pared by 4 bases and J by 7 bases, with 11 bases between. The CDR3 contains 13 residues. The germline V gene encodes CDR1 MGHRA and CDR2 YSYEKL. CDR3 sequence (DNA): TGCGCCAGCAGCCCGGGAATCCGCAACACCATATATTTT. Residues: CASSPGIRNTIYF.

The chain recombines TRBV28 with TRBJ2-5, with D perhaps matching TRBD2 (5 bases). This CDR3 is built from 15 residues. The V end lost 5 bases, the J end lost 4 bases, and 17 bases lay between the germline ends. CDR1 and CDR2 (germline): MDHEN, SYDVKM. The CDR3 sequence: CASSGGSGVIETQYF. The CDR3 DNA is TGTGCCAGCAGTGGAGGATCGGGCGTAATAGAGACCCAGTACTTC.

The CDR3 protein is CAISDLAGVVGETQYF. The DNA for the CDR3 is TGTGCCATCAGTGACTTAGCGGGGGTGGTTGGAGAGACCCAGTACTTC. V and J are TRBV10-3 and TRBJ2-5; 9 nucleotides align to TRBD2. The CDR3 totals 16 residues. J lost 4 bases, V lost 3 bases, and 9 bases had no gene match. In germline, CDR1 is ENHRY, CDR2 SYGVKD.